The T cell receptor (beta chain) described here comes from a study of OX40 agonist ivuxolimab in advanced cancers. Across the whole study: As their treatment, patients were administered ivuxolimab, an agonistic anti-OX40 (CD134) antibody. Previous treatment with anti-PD-1, anti-PD-L1 or anti-CTLA-4 therapy was allowed; roughly 40% had received some.

The CDR3 is 12 amino acids. Trimming removed 3 bases from V and 13 bases from J; junction bases left unmatched: 5. CDR1 is SGHAT and CDR2 is FQNNGV in the germline V gene. Profiling relied on immunoSEQ multiplex PCR, and the TCRdb table lists in-frame clones only, not all of them. The profile shows 35,000 to 40,000 clones, 92% of them singletons. Here the sequenced sample was CD4+ or CD8+ T cells sorted from blood, taken in a trial of the OX40 agonist ivuxolimab. The source is an adult with an advanced solid tumor such as melanoma, head and neck, liver or kidney cancer. The J gene is TRBJ2-1, the V gene TRBV11-2, with 8 bases identical to TRBD2. The CDR3 sequence is CASSFMSGGQFF. CDR3 bases: TGTGCCAGCAGCTTTATGAGCGGGGGCCAGTTCTTC. The full variable domain, with the rest looked up from reference TRBV11-2 and TRBJ2-1, is EAGVAQSPRYKIIEKRQSVAFWCNPISGHATLYWYQQILGQGPKLLIQFQNNGVVDDSQLPKDRFSAERLKGVDSTLKIQPAKLEDSAVYLCASSFMSGGQFFGPGTRLTVL.